Shown below are 28 T cell receptor beta chains from a single sample sequenced in a study of T-cell reconstitution after alpha-beta-depleted transplantation in children. Unique molecular identifiers were used in preparing the TCRbeta library. In TCRdb, the PCR reads were re-called with MiXCR into one record per CDR3 protein. The table includes some 600,000 distinct CDR3 sequences, approximately 12% detected once. The sample consisted of PBMCs, mostly from graft donor cells, taken 360 days after TCRalphabeta/CD19-depleted stem cell transplant. These receptors were obtained from a male patient younger than 18 who had a stem cell transplant for acute myeloid leukemia, so the T cells may come from the graft donor.

This clonotype was observed at least ten times. The gene calls are TRBV6-1 and TRBJ2-1; D gene uncertain. Trimming stripped 6 bases from V and 0 bases from J, with 6 bases between. Germline V lookup: CDR1 MNHNS, CDR2 SASEGT. This CDR3 comprises 13 residues. The CDR3 nucleotides are TGTGCCAGCAGGCCCTTCTCCTACAATGAGCAGTTCTTC. Translated, it gives CASRPFSYNEQFF.

This clonotype was detected only a few times. The chain's CDR3 is CASSTRVGTQETQYF. The CDR3 DNA reads as TGTGCCAGCAGTACCCGCGTGGGGACCCAAGAGACCCAGTACTTC. The J gene is TRBJ2-5, the V gene TRBV6-2 or TRBV6-3; D possibly uses TRBD1 or TRBD2 (5 bases each). CDR3 size: 15 residues. The V end lost 5 bases, the J end lost 1 base, and 14 bases lay between the germline ends. The germline V gene has CDR1 MNHEY and CDR2 SVGEGT.

The table lists this clonotype with a few counts. The CDR3 is CASSFNPTSGINTGELFF. The CDR3, as DNA: TGTGCCAGCAGCTTCAACCCGACTAGCGGGATCAACACCGGGGAGCTGTTTTTT. The chain joins TRBV9 to TRBJ2-2, with 11 bases identical to TRBD2. The V gene end was trimmed by 4 bases and the J gene end by 2 bases; junction bases not matched to a gene: 10. The CDR3 has 18 residues. Germline loops: CDR1 SGDLS, CDR2 YYNGEE. Drawing the rest from reference TRBV9 and TRBJ2-2, the complete variable domain is DSGVTQTPKHLITATGQRVTLRCSPRSGDLSVYWYQQSLDQGLQFLIQYYNGEERAKGNILERFSAQQFPDLHSELNLSSLELGDSALYFCASSFNPTSGINTGELFFGEGSRLTVL.

This chain joins TRBV6-5 and TRBJ2-7; 7 nucleotides agree with TRBD2. Germline V CDR1 and CDR2: MNHEY, SVGAGI. With 0 bases clipped from V and 5 bases from J, the junction kept 4 bases outside the gene matches. This CDR3 has 14 amino acids. The CDR3 spells CASSYSSGTNEQYF. In nucleotides, the CDR3 is TGTGCCAGCAGTTACTCATCCGGGACTAACGAGCAGTACTTC.

V gene TRBV10-2 combines with J gene TRBJ1-1; a possible D gene is TRBD1 (5 bases). V was cut by 7 bases and J by 0 bases, with 21 bases left in between. CDR1 is WSHSY, CDR2 SAAADI, per germline. This CDR3 has 17 amino acids. The CDR3 region is CASTWGTADTMNTEAFF. In nucleotides, the CDR3 is TGCGCCAGCACTTGGGGGACGGCCGATACGATGAACACTGAAGCTTTCTTT.

This clonotype was picked up a small number of times. The genes are TRBV7-2 and TRBJ1-1, with D unresolved. This CDR3 spans 11 amino acids. V was clipped by 4 bases and J by 6 bases, with 6 bases between them. CDR1 SGHTA and CDR2 FQGNSA come from the germline V gene. The CDR3 region has the DNA TGTGCCAGCAGCTCTGTCCCTGAAGCTTTCTTT. Protein: CASSSVPEAFF. Supplemented by reference TRBV7-2 and TRBJ1-1, the full variable domain reads GAGVSQSPSNKVTEKGKDVELRCDPISGHTALYWYRQSLGQGLEFLIYFQGNSAPDKSGLPSDRFSAERTGGSVSTLTIQRTQQEDSAVYLCASSSVPEAFFGQGTRLTVV.

This sequence joins TRBV7-9 and TRBJ2-1, with TRBD2 identical over 10 bases. After removal of 2 bases from V and 9 bases from J, the junction contained 7 bases not matched to a gene. This CDR3 is built from 15 residues. CDR1 is SEHNR and CDR2 is FQNEAQ in the germline V gene (reference sequence). In DNA form, the CDR3 reads TGTGCCAGCAGCTTAATGTCCCTAGCGGGAGTTGAGCAGTTCTTC. Encoded protein: CASSLMSLAGVEQFF.

This chain connects TRBV18 to TRBJ1-1; a weak D match, TRBD1 (6 bases). Trimming stripped 5 bases from V and 1 base from J, with 11 bases between. The CDR3 totals 14 residues. Germline CDR1 and CDR2: KGHSH and LQKENI. The CDR3 loop reads CASSTFRGNTEAFF. In nucleotides, the CDR3 is TGTGCCAGCTCAACGTTCAGGGGGAACACTGAAGCTTTCTTT.

The chain uses TRBV12-3 or TRBV12-4 and TRBJ2-5; D may match TRBD1 or TRBD2 (5 bases each). Between the trimmed V and J ends, which lost 6 bases and 1 base, there was a span of 12 bases. This CDR3 has 14 amino acids. In DNA, the CDR3 is TGTGCCAGCAGCACGGGACCGATCCAAGAGACCCAGTACTTC. It codes for CASSTGPIQETQYF.

The rearrangement uses TRBV24-1 and TRBJ2-5; no clear D. Germline V CDR1 and CDR2: KGHDR, SFDVKD. The CDR3 contains 15 residues. Trimming took 4 bases from V and 3 from J, leaving 14 bases between them. CDR3 sequence (DNA): TGTGCCACCAGTGACCCAGGTCAGCACAAAGAGACCCAGTACTTC. Protein: CATSDPGQHKETQYF.

This clonotype was picked up many times. The CDR3 protein is CASSFLAWSTDTQYF. The CDR3, as DNA: TGTGCCAGCAGTTTCCTAGCTTGGAGCACAGATACGCAGTATTTT. This chain uses TRBV27 with TRBJ2-3; D is perhaps TRBD2 (5 bases). V lost 3 bases and J lost 0, with 10 bases in between. CDR1 MNHEY and CDR2 SMNVEV come from the germline V gene (reference sequence). The CDR3 runs to 15 residues.

The genes are TRBV20-1 and TRBJ2-3; D uncertain. This CDR3 has 15 residues. V shed 3 bases and J shed 2 bases, with 15 bases lying between them. Germline loops: CDR1 DFQATT, CDR2 SNEGSKA (reference sequence). DNA for the CDR3: TGCAGTGCTAGTTTAGGCGTCTTAAACACAGATACGCAGTATTTT. Protein: CSASLGVLNTDTQYF.

DNA for the CDR3: TGCGCCAGCAGCTTGGGACGGACCCTAGGAGAGCAGTTCTTC. Translated: CASSLGRTLGEQFF. The chain links TRBV5-1 to TRBJ2-1; D gene ambiguous. V lost 0 bases and J 10 bases, leaving 14 bases between the germline ends. In germline, CDR1 is SGHRS, CDR2 YFSETQ. CDR3 length: 14 amino acids.

The rearrangement uses TRBV6-1 and TRBJ1-4; 7 bases agree with TRBD1. The V gene end was trimmed by 4 bases and the J gene end by 3 bases; junction bases not matched to a gene: 8. Germline V gene sequence: CDR1 MNHNS, CDR2 SASEGT. CDR3 size: 16 residues. The CDR3: CASSGTGVRSNEKLFF. CDR3 DNA: TGTGCCAGCAGTGGTACAGGGGTGAGGTCTAATGAAAAACTGTTTTTT.

This clonotype has just a few counts. The chain links TRBV18 to TRBJ2-7, with D possibly matching TRBD2 (6 bases). This CDR3 spans 17 amino acids. V was clipped by 6 bases and J by 0 bases, with 21 bases between them. The germline V gene has CDR1 KGHSH and CDR2 LQKENI. CDR3 DNA: TGTGCCAGCTCTCTCCGAAGGGCAGCGGGTAACTCCTACGAGCAGTACTTC. Its translation: CASSLRRAAGNSYEQYF. Combining the CDR3 with reference TRBV18 and TRBJ2-7 gives the whole variable domain NAGVMQNPRHLVRRRGQEARLRCSPMKGHSHVYWYRQLPEEGLKFMVYLQKENIIDESGMPKERFSAEFPKEGPSILRIQQVVRGDSAAYFCASSLRRAAGNSYEQYFGPGTRLTVT.

The rearrangement joins TRBV6-5 to TRBJ2-5; TRBD2 is a possible D gene (5 bases). CDR1 and CDR2 (germline): MNHEY, SVGAGI. Trimming shortened V by 2 bases and J by 5 bases, and 15 bases separated the two germline ends. This CDR3 region has 15 residues. The DNA for the CDR3 is TGTGCCAGCAGTTACAGAGGGCCTAAAGGGGAGACCCAGTACTTC. Its protein is CASSYRGPKGETQYF.

This clonotype was seen a handful of times. CDR3 sequence (DNA): TGCAGTGCTAGCCCCAGAGAGGGAGTTATCTACGAGCAGTACTTC. It translates to CSASPREGVIYEQYF. V usage is TRBV20-1 and J usage is TRBJ2-7; D possibly corresponds to TRBD2 (5 bases). CDR3 length equals 15 residues. Germline V gives CDR1 DFQATT, CDR2 SNEGSKA (reference sequence). Deletions cut 3 bases from V and 3 bases from J, with 18 bases between.

The gene calls are TRBV5-4 and TRBJ2-3; no firm D call. The CDR3 loop spans 14 amino acids. Germline CDR1 SGHNT, CDR2 YYREEE (reference sequence). V gave up 0 bases and J gave up 4 bases, with 9 bases separating them. DNA for the CDR3: TGTGCCAGCAGCTTGGTAGGGTATTCAGATACGCAGTATTTT. Translated: CASSLVGYSDTQYF.

The chain uses TRBV7-8 and TRBJ1-5; D is ambiguous. CDR1 and CDR2 (germline): SGHVS, FQNEAQ. V was shortened by 2 bases and J by 5 bases, with 13 bases between the two germline ends. The CDR3 has 15 amino acids. The CDR3, as DNA: TGTGCCAGCAGCTTAAGGATAGGGTCATATCAGCCCCAGCATTTT. It specifies CASSLRIGSYQPQHF.

The sample holds a few counts of this clonotype. The chain is built from TRBV6-2 or TRBV6-3 and TRBJ2-2; 9 bases map to TRBD2. Trimming removed 6 bases from V and 5 bases from J; junction bases left unmatched: 7. CDR3 length: 15 amino acids. Germline lookup yields CDR1 MNHEY and CDR2 SVGEGT. The CDR3 DNA follows: TGTGCCAGCAGAATGTTAGCGGGAGTTACCGGGGAGCTGTTTTTT. Translating it yields CASRMLAGVTGELFF.

The CDR3 protein is CSVPIGYGYTF. The CDR3 region has the DNA TGCAGCGTACCCATCGGCTATGGCTACACCTTC. This chain connects TRBV29-1 to TRBJ1-2, with no clear D. This CDR3 is built from 11 residues. The germline gives CDR1 SQVTM, CDR2 ANQGSEA. V dropped 6 bases and J dropped 4 bases, with 9 bases sitting between them.

This clonotype showed up just a few times. The genes are TRBV6-6 and TRBJ2-6, with D uncertain. Germline CDR1 reads MNHNY; CDR2 reads SVGAGI (reference sequence). The CDR3 contains 11 residues. Trimming removed 7 bases at V and 6 bases at J, with 4 bases between. The CDR3 loop reads CASTEANVLTF. The CDR3 DNA sequence: TGTGCCAGCACGGAGGCCAACGTCCTGACTTTC.

The chain joins TRBV15 to TRBJ2-1; weak D call: TRBD1 (5 bases). The CDR3 consists of 14 residues. Trimming pared 5 bases from V and 5 bases from J, leaving 13 bases between. Looked up from germline, CDR1 is LNHNV and CDR2 is YYDKDF (reference sequence). The CDR3 DNA reads TGTGCCACCAGCGCCCGTAGGGGCGACAATGAGCAGTTCTTC. As protein: CATSARRGDNEQFF.

There are a few counts of this clonotype. The genes are TRBV15 and TRBJ2-7, with D possibly being TRBD2 (6 bases). Germline-derived CDR1 and CDR2 are LNHNV and YYDKDF (reference sequence). The V end lost 1 base, the J end lost 2 bases, and 12 bases lay between the germline ends. The CDR3 totals 15 residues. The CDR3 here is CATSRGRERPYEQYF. CDR3 bases: TGTGCCACCAGCAGAGGTCGGGAGAGGCCCTACGAGCAGTACTTC.

The chain employs TRBV9 and TRBJ2-6; a possible D gene is TRBD1 (6 bases). The CDR3 has 17 amino acids. Germline CDR1 and CDR2: SGDLS and YYNGEE. V shed 4 bases and J shed 0 bases, with 14 bases lying between them. CDR3 loop: CASSPGHLNSGANVLTF. CDR3 sequence (DNA): TGTGCCAGCAGCCCGGGACATCTCAACTCTGGGGCCAACGTCCTGACTTTC.

This clonotype was seen at least ten times. This chain links TRBV7-9 with TRBJ2-7; 7 bases align to TRBD2. The CDR3 runs to 15 residues. V lost 7 bases and J lost 0; bases outside the gene matches: 9. Germline lookup yields CDR1 SEHNR and CDR2 FQNEAQ (reference sequence). The DNA of the CDR3 is TGTGCCAGCACCCCGGGGGGAGGTCTCTCCTACGAGCAGTACTTC. This gives the protein CASTPGGGLSYEQYF.

In this sample, this clonotype turned up a few times. Compared with germline, one end of the junction differs, possibly owing to a read error. CDR3 nucleotides: TGTGCTAGCAGCTTAAGGGCTAGCGGGTGGAATGAGCAGTTCTTC. It specifies CASSLRASGWNEQFF. This sequence joins TRBV7-7 and TRBJ2-1, with 8 bases fitting TRBD2. In germline, CDR1 is SSHAT, CDR2 FNYEAQ (reference sequence). This CDR3 region has 15 residues.

On this clonotype itself: One end of the junction varies from germline; a read error may be responsible. The CDR3 spells CCAREGPSGIIGELFF. CDR3 in DNA: TGCTGTGCTAGAGAGGGTCCTAGCGGGATTATCGGGGAGCTGTTTTTT. V is TRBV20-1 and J is TRBJ2-2; 9 bases line up with TRBD2. Germline CDR1 reads DFQATT; CDR2 reads SNEGSKA (reference sequence). There are 16 residues in the CDR3.